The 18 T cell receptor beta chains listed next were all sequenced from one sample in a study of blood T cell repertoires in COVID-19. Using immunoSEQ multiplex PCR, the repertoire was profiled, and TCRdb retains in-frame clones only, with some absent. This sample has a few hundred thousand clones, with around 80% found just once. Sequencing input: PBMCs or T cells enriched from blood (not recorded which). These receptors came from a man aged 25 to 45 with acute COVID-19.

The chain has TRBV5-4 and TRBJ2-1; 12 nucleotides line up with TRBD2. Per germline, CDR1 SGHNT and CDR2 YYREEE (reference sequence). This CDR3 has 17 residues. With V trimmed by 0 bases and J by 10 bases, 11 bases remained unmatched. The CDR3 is CASSLALSGLAGREQFF. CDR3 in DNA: TGTGCCAGCAGCTTGGCTCTCTCCGGACTAGCGGGGAGAGAGCAGTTCTTC.

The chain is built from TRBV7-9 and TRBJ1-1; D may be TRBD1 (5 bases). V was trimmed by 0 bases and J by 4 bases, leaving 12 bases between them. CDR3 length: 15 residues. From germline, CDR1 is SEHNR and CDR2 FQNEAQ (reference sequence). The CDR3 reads CASSLAGRGITEAFF. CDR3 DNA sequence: TGTGCCAGCAGCTTAGCGGGGCGGGGGATCACTGAAGCTTTCTTT.

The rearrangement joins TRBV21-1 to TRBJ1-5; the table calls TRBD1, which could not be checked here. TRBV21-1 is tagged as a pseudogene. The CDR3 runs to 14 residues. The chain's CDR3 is CASRMNSYNQPQHF. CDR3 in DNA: TGTGCCAGCAGAATGAACAGCTATAATCAGCCCCAGCATTTT.

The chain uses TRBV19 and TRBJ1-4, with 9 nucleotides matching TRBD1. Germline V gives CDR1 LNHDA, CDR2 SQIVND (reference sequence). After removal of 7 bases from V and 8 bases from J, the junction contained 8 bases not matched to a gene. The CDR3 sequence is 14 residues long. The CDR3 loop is CASTHRDREEKLFF. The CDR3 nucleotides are TGTGCCAGTACACACCGGGACAGGGAAGAAAAACTGTTTTTT.

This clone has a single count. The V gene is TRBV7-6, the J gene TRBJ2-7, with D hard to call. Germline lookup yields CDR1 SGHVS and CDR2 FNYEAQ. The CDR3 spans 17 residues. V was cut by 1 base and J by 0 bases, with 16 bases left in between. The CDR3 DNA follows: TGTGCCAGCAGCTTAGGGGTGGAGACGGCGAGCTCCTACGAGCAGTACTTC. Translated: CASSLGVETASSYEQYF.

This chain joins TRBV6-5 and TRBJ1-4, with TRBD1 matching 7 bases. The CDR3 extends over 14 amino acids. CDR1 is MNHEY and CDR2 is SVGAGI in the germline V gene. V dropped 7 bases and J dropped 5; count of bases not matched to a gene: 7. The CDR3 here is CASMPGQRNEKLFF. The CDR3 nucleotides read TGTGCCAGCATGCCGGGACAGAGAAATGAAAAACTGTTTTTT.

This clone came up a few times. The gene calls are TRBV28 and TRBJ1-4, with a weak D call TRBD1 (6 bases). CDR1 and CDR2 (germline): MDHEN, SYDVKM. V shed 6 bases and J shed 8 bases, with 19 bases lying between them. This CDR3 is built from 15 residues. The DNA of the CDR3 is TGTGCCAGCAGCCTCTCCGGGGGGGGCAGAGAAAAACTGTTTTTT. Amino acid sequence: CASSLSGGGREKLFF.

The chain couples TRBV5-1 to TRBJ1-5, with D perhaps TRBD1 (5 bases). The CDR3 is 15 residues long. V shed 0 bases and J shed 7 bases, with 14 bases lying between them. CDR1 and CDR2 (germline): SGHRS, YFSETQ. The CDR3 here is CASSLAGIGWQPQHF. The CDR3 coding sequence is TGCGCCAGCAGCTTGGCAGGGATTGGATGGCAGCCCCAGCATTTT.

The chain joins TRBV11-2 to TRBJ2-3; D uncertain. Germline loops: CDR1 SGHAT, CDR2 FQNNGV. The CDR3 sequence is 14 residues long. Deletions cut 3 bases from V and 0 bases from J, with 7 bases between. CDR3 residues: CASSFLQSTDTQYF. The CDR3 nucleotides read TGTGCCAGCAGCTTTTTGCAGAGCACAGATACGCAGTATTTT.

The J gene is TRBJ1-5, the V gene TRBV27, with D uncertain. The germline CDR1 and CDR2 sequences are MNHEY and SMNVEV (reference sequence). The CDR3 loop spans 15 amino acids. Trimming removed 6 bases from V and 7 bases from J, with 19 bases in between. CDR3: CASRRALISSQPQHF. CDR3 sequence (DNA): TGTGCCAGCAGACGAGCCCTTATATCCTCCCAGCCCCAGCATTTT.

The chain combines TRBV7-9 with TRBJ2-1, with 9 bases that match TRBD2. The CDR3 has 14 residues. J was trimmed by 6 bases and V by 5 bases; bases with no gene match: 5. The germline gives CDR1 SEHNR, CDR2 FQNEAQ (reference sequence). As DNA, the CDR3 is TGTGCCAGCAGCGCTAGCGGGGTTCCCAATGAGCAGTTCTTC. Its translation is CASSASGVPNEQFF.

CDR3 DNA sequence: TGTGCCAGCAGCCGCGGACAGGGAAAAGAGACCCAGTACTTC. The encoded protein is CASSRGQGKETQYF. This rearrangement joins TRBV3-1 (or the pseudogene TRBV3-2) to TRBJ2-5, with 8 bases fitting TRBD1. Looked up from germline, CDR1 is LGHDT and CDR2 is YNNKEL (reference sequence). V was pared by 4 bases and J by 3 bases, with 4 bases of the junction left unmatched. There are 14 residues in the CDR3.

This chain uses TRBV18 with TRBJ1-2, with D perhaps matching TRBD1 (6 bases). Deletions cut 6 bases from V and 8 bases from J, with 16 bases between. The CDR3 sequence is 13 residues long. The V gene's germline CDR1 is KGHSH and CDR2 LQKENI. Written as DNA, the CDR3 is TGTGCCAGCTCCCCCCTACCCCAGGGGGGCTACACCTTC. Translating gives CASSPLPQGGYTF.

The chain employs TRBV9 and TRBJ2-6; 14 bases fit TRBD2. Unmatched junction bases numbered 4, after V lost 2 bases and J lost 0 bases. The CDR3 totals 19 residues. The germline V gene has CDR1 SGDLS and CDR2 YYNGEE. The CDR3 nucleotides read TGTGCCAGCAGCGTGGGACTAGCGGGGGTTGGCTCTGGGGCCAACGTCCTGACTTTC. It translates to CASSVGLAGVGSGANVLTF.

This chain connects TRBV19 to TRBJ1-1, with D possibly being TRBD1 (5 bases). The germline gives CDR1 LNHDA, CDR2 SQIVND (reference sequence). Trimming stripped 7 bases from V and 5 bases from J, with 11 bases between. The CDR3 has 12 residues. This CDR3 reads CASTGRNTEAFF. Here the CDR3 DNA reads TGTGCCAGTACAGGGAGGAATACTGAAGCTTTCTTT.

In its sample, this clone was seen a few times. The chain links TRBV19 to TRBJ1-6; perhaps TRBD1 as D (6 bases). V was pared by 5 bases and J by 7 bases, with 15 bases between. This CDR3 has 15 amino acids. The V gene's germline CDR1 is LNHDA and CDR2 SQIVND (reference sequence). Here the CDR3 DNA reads TGTGCCAGTAGTGTAAATCCGGGACAAAATTCACCCCTCCACTTT. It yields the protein CASSVNPGQNSPLHF.

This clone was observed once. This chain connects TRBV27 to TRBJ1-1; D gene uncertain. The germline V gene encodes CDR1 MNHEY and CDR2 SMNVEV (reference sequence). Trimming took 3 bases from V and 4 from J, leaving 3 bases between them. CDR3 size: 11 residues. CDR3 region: CASSFRTEAFF. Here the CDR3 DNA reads TGTGCCAGCAGTTTCCGCACTGAAGCTTTCTTT.

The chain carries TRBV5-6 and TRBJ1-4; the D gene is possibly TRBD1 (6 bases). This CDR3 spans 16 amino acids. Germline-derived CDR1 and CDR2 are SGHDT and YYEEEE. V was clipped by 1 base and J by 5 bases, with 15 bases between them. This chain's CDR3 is CASSLSPGHSNEKLFF. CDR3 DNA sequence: TGTGCCAGCAGCTTGTCCCCGGGACACTCGAATGAAAAACTGTTTTTT.